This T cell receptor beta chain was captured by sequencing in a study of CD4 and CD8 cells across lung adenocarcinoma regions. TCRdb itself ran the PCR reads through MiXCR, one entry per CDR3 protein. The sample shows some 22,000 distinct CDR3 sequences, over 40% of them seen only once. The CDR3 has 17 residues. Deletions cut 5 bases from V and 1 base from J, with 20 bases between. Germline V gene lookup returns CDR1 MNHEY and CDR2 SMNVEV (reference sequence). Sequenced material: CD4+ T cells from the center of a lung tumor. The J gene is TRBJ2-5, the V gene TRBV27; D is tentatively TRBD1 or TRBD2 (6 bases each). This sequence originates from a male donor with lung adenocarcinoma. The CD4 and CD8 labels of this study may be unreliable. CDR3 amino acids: CASSAGLGGRGQETQYF. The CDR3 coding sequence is TGTGCCAGCAGTGCGGGGCTCGGGGGCCGTGGCCAAGAGACCCAGTACTTC.